Each of the 25 T cell receptor beta chains below was sequenced from the same sample in a study of CD8+ T cells in alopecia areata. After isolation, RNA underwent reverse transcription to generate cDNA as the sequencing template. Clones were read by immunoSEQ multiplex PCR, and TCRdb kept only the in-frame ones, dropping some. The sample comprises tens of thousands of clones, 40% to 55% of which are singletons, and roughly 22% rests with the top ten. Treatment defined: oral pan-JAK inhibitor, 5-10 mg twice daily. This specimen consisted of CD8+ T cells sorted from blood, obtained at approximately week 36, from a patient treated with tofacitinib. These receptors were obtained from a human donor with alopecia areata.

This chain links TRBV2 with TRBJ1-5; no clear D gene. The germline V gene encodes CDR1 SNHLY and CDR2 FYNNEI. CDR3 length: 14 residues. Trimming removed 2 bases from V and 6 bases from J, with 11 bases in between. The CDR3 protein is CASSETSNSQPQHF. In nucleotides, the CDR3 is TGTGCCAGCAGTGAAACCTCAAATAGTCAGCCCCAGCATTTT.

The rearrangement links TRBV7-9 to TRBJ1-2; D is undetermined. V dropped 2 bases and J dropped 6 bases, with 4 bases sitting between them. Germline V gives CDR1 SEHNR, CDR2 FQNEAQ (reference sequence). The CDR3 totals 11 residues. The CDR3 protein is CASSLSDGYTF. The CDR3 region has the DNA TGTGCCAGCAGCTTATCGGATGGCTACACCTTC.

The chain employs TRBV9 and TRBJ2-3; maybe TRBD2 (6 bases). Trimming pared 0 bases from V and 3 bases from J, leaving 11 bases between. The CDR3 runs 15 residues. Germline V CDR1 and CDR2: SGDLS, YYNGEE. CDR3 sequence (DNA): TGTGCCAGCAGCGTAGGGGGACTTAATACAGATACGCAGTATTTT. It yields the protein CASSVGGLNTDTQYF.

This clone was picked up one time. The V call is TRBV9, the J call TRBJ2-7, with D perhaps TRBD1 or TRBD2 (5 bases each). The germline V gene has CDR1 SGDLS and CDR2 YYNGEE. Trimming shortened V by 3 bases and J by 7 bases, and 17 bases separated the two germline ends. The CDR3 covers 14 residues. The CDR3 here is CASSGRGRNAEQYF. Written as DNA, the CDR3 is TGTGCCAGCAGCGGCCGGGGCCGGAATGCAGAGCAGTACTTC.

This clone was seen a handful of times. The V call is TRBV29-1, the J call TRBJ1-1; D call uncertain. The CDR3 has 12 residues. The ends were cut back, 3 bases at V and 1 base at J, with 6 bases in the middle. The V gene's germline CDR1 is SQVTM and CDR2 ANQGSEA. The DNA of the CDR3 is TGCAGCGTTGATGGCAGGAACACTGAAGCTTTCTTT. Protein: CSVDGRNTEAFF.

This clone was seen a single time. This chain connects TRBV7-2 to TRBJ1-1, with TRBD1 identical over 7 bases. This CDR3 is built from 15 residues. The germline CDR1 and CDR2 sequences are SGHTA and FQGNSA. Germline trimming cut 2 bases from V and 5 bases from J; bases unmatched to any gene: 8. CDR3: CASSLTPTGSTEAFF. The CDR3 nucleotides read TGTGCCAGCAGCTTAACACCGACAGGGTCGACTGAAGCTTTCTTT.

The chain links TRBV4-3 to TRBJ2-7; either TRBD1 or TRBD2 may fit D (5 bases each). Trimming shortened V by 4 bases and J by 1 base, and 11 bases separated the two germline ends. Per the germline V gene, CDR1 is LGHNA and CDR2 is YSLEER. The CDR3 spans 14 residues. CDR3 residues: CASSRSGSSYEQYF. CDR3 sequence (DNA): TGCGCCAGCAGCCGCTCAGGGAGTTCCTACGAGCAGTACTTC.

The V gene is TRBV13, the J gene TRBJ2-2; no firm D call. Per the germline V gene, CDR1 is PRHDT and CDR2 is FYEKMQ (reference sequence). Trimming cost V 1 base and J 0 bases, with 9 bases left between them. The CDR3 consists of 16 residues. The CDR3 DNA reads TGTGCCAGCAGCTTAGAAGTAGCTTCGAACACCGGGGAGCTGTTTTTT. This gives the protein CASSLEVASNTGELFF.

This clone was observed a handful of times. The sample carries other DNA sequences with the same CDR3. V and J are TRBV29-1 and TRBJ2-7; maybe TRBD2 (5 bases). This CDR3 has 11 amino acids. Trimming took 7 bases from V and 1 from J, leaving 8 bases between them. Germline values: CDR1 SQVTM, CDR2 ANQGSEA. The CDR3 bases are TGCAGCGCGAGGGTATCCTACGAGCAGTACTTC. As protein: CSARVSYEQYF.

In its sample, this clone was seen once. V usage is TRBV15 and J usage is TRBJ2-2, with unresolved D. Trimming removed 5 bases from V and 5 bases from J, with 6 bases in between. The CDR3 totals 12 residues. Per germline, CDR1 LNHNV and CDR2 YYDKDF (reference sequence). For the CDR3, the DNA is TGTGCCACCAGCCCGTGGACCGGGGAGCTGTTTTTT. Translating it yields CATSPWTGELFF.

The CDR3 DNA sequence: TGCAGCGTTGAAAGCAGGTCCTACGAGCAGTACTTC. The encoded protein is CSVESRSYEQYF. The chain links TRBV29-1 to TRBJ2-7, with D unclear. CDR3 length equals 12 residues. V lost 2 bases and J 1 base, leaving 6 bases between the germline ends. Germline V gives CDR1 SQVTM, CDR2 ANQGSEA.

This clone was seen only a few times. This chain uses TRBV12-5 with TRBJ2-5; D might be TRBD2 (6 bases). Per germline, CDR1 LGHNT and CDR2 FRNRAP. V dropped 7 bases and J dropped 2 bases, with 17 bases sitting between them. The CDR3 consists of 15 residues. CDR3 sequence reads: CASAPWPEGQETQYF. The CDR3 DNA is TGTGCTAGTGCCCCATGGCCGGAGGGACAAGAGACCCAGTACTTC.

Only a few counts were recorded for this clone. The chain employs TRBV29-1 and TRBJ1-1; D not certain. Per germline, CDR1 SQVTM and CDR2 ANQGSEA. CDR3 length equals 13 residues. Between the trimmed V and J ends, which lost 7 bases and 0 bases, there was a span of 12 bases. CDR3 nucleotide sequence: TGCAGCGCCGTCACAAAGATGAACACTGAAGCTTTCTTT. Translating gives CSAVTKMNTEAFF. Looking up the rest from reference TRBV29-1 and TRBJ1-1 gives the full variable domain: SAVISQKPSRDICQRGTSLTIQCQVDSQVTMMFWYRQQPGQSLTLIATANQGSEATYESGFVIDKFPISRPNLTFSTLTVSNMSPEDSSIYLCSAVTKMNTEAFFGQGTRLTVV.

V and J are TRBV14 and TRBJ2-7; the D is unclear. Germline V lookup: CDR1 SGHDN, CDR2 FVKESK. V lost 3 bases, J lost 6 bases, and 15 bases lay in between. The CDR3 sequence is 14 residues long. CDR3 DNA: TGTGCCAGCAGCCATACGTTCCCATGGGTCGAGCAGTACTTC. Its translation is CASSHTFPWVEQYF.

Only a few counts were recorded for this clone. The rearrangement uses TRBV29-1 and TRBJ2-4; TRBD2 matches at 10 bases. Germline assignment: CDR1 SQVTM and CDR2 ANQGSEA. The CDR3 is made up of 15 amino acids. With 6 bases clipped from V and 4 bases from J, the junction kept 9 bases outside the gene matches. CDR3 bases: TGCAGCGTGGAGGGCGGGACTAGCGAGAAAAACATTCAGTACTTC. Translated, it gives CSVEGGTSEKNIQYF.

The chain is built from TRBV25-1 and TRBJ2-5, with a weak D call TRBD1 (6 bases). Germline CDR1 and CDR2: MGHDK and SYGVNS. Trimming pared 8 bases from V and 5 bases from J, leaving 12 bases between. This CDR3 has 12 residues. Here the CDR3 DNA reads TGTGCCAGCCGGGGACACGAGGAGACCCAGTACTTC. This sequence encodes CASRGHEETQYF. Variable domain in full (rest from reference TRBV25-1 and TRBJ2-5): EADIYQTPRYLVIGTGKKITLECSQTMGHDKMYWYQQDPGMELHLIHYSYGVNSTEKGDLSSESTVSRIRTEHFPLTLESARPSHTSQYLCASRGHEETQYFGPGTRLLVL.

The chain carries TRBV20-1 and TRBJ2-3; D may be TRBD1 (5 bases). V lost 5 bases to trimming and J lost 5 bases, with 8 bases between them. CDR1 and CDR2 from the germline V gene are DFQATT and SNEGSKA (reference sequence). CDR3 length: 11 residues. The CDR3 here is CSAAQGDTQYF. The CDR3 DNA sequence: TGCAGTGCTGCCCAGGGAGATACGCAGTATTTT.

This clone was seen only a few times. The rearrangement uses TRBV5-1 and TRBJ1-1; TRBD1 matches 10 bases. The CDR3 is 17 residues long. Germline V lookup: CDR1 SGHRS, CDR2 YFSETQ. The V and J ends lost 3 bases and 1 base, in that order; junction bases with no gene match: 9. The CDR3 bases are TGCGCCAGCAGCTCCGACAGGGGGCCCCAACCGAACACTGAAGCTTTCTTT. Translation gives CASSSDRGPQPNTEAFF.

The genes are TRBV9 and TRBJ1-1; 8 nucleotides align to TRBD1. The germline gives CDR1 SGDLS, CDR2 YYNGEE. V trimming: 7 bases; J trimming: 1 base; junction bases outside the gene matches: 3. The CDR3 extends over 13 amino acids. The CDR3 region has the DNA TGTGCCAGCGGAACAGGGGGGAACACTGAAGCTTTCTTT. Its protein product is CASGTGGNTEAFF. Based on the CDR3 plus reference TRBV9 and TRBJ1-1, the full variable domain is DSGVTQTPKHLITATGQRVTLRCSPRSGDLSVYWYQQSLDQGLQFLIQYYNGEERAKGNILERFSAQQFPDLHSELNLSSLELGDSALYFCASGTGGNTEAFFGQGTRLTVV.

This clone was seen a few times. The V gene is TRBV7-2, the J gene TRBJ2-7; unclear D gene. CDR1 and CDR2 (germline): SGHTA, FQGNSA. Between the trimmed V and J ends, which lost 5 bases and 1 base, there was a span of 3 bases. This CDR3 comprises 11 residues. CDR3 loop: CASSASYEQYF. The DNA of the CDR3 is TGTGCCAGCAGCGCGTCCTACGAGCAGTACTTC.

This clone was counted once. This chain connects TRBV6-5 to TRBJ2-4; 7 nucleotides align to TRBD1. Unmatched junction bases numbered 3, after V lost 2 bases and J lost 2 bases. From germline, CDR1 is MNHEY and CDR2 SVGAGI. The length of the CDR3 is 15 residues. For the CDR3, the DNA is TGTGCCAGCAGTTACAGGGACAGACCCAAAAACATTCAGTACTTC. The encoded protein is CASSYRDRPKNIQYF.

For this clone: The sample contains more than one DNA sequence encoding this CDR3. The chain recombines TRBV4-1 with TRBJ2-5; D is perhaps TRBD1 or TRBD2 (7 bases each). The V end was cut by 1 base, the J end by 5 bases, with 14 bases between. Germline V gene data show CDR1 as MGHRA and CDR2 as YSYEKL. The CDR3 length is 15 residues. The DNA of the CDR3 is TGCGCCAGCAGCCAAGTAGACAGGGAGGGGGAGACCCAGTACTTC. It encodes CASSQVDREGETQYF.

The chain recombines TRBV19 with TRBJ2-7, with 7 bases fitting TRBD1. This CDR3 has 14 amino acids. CDR1 and CDR2 from the germline V gene are LNHDA and SQIVND (reference sequence). Trimming removed 4 bases from V and 2 bases from J; junction bases left unmatched: 5. In DNA form, the CDR3 reads TGTGCCAGTAGTACTCGACAGGGAACCTACGAGCAGTACTTC. Encoded protein: CASSTRQGTYEQYF.

The chain has TRBV9 and TRBJ2-1; D not resolved. The germline CDR1 and CDR2 sequences are SGDLS and YYNGEE. This CDR3 has 12 amino acids. Trimming removed 4 bases at V and 7 bases at J, with 9 bases between. CDR3: CASSPLGNEQFF. In DNA form, the CDR3 reads TGTGCCAGCAGCCCCCTGGGGAATGAGCAGTTCTTC.

The chain uses TRBV18 and TRBJ2-2; D possibly corresponds to TRBD1 (5 bases). V was pared by 2 bases and J by 7 bases, with 17 bases between. The CDR3 runs 16 residues. Looked up from germline, CDR1 is KGHSH and CDR2 is LQKENI. CDR3 loop: CASSPWNRTIIGELFF. CDR3 DNA sequence: TGTGCCAGCTCACCATGGAACAGGACCATTATCGGGGAGCTGTTTTTT.